This TCR beta chain came from a study of blood T cell repertoires in COVID-19. Here immunoSEQ multiplex PCR was the method, and the copy in TCRdb shows in-frame clones only, minus some. The data contain over 55,000 clones, around four fifths of them seen just once; the ten biggest clones take up about two fifths. By frequency in the sample, this clone is medium-sized. Trimming took 5 bases from V and 0 from J, leaving 5 bases between them. The germline V gene has CDR1 SGHDN and CDR2 FVKESK. The CDR3 totals 13 residues. The rearrangement joins TRBV14 to TRBJ2-1, with D maybe TRBD1 (5 bases). The sequencing sample was made of peripheral blood. The origin of this receptor is a human donor in a cohort sampled during active COVID-19. This CDR3 reads CASSRGSYNEQFF. For the CDR3, the DNA is TGTGCCAGCAGCAGGGGCTCCTACAATGAGCAGTTCTTC.